This T cell receptor (beta chain) was observed in a study of T cell responses to AZD1222 COVID-19 vaccine (dated by TCRdb to the early 2020s). At the level of the whole study: AZD1222 recipients whose second dose came at about 4 weeks and those whose second dose came at about 12 weeks were combined into one group, since spike-specific TCR depth and breadth did not differ between the two schedules. A total of approximately 240 trial participants underwent TCR sequencing, of whom 207 received two doses of AZD1222 and approximately 25 received two doses of the MenACWY control vaccine. Trial participants were enrolled by age into subgroups of 18-55, 56-69 and 70-plus years, and roughly 150, 30 and 60 TCR-sequenced participants, respectively, were included in these subgroups.

Overall study results and their limits: After two AZD1222 doses, spike-specific TCR breadth and depth were significantly higher than at day 0 and than in MenACWY recipients. The whole spike protein was spanned by vaccine-associated CD4 TCRs, and dominant responses were seen in regions 160-218 and 743-854. Because no day 14 peak-response samples were available, the repertoires could be characterized only after the peak T cell response. Reportedly, close to half of the unique spike-specific TCRs recognized epitopes lying outside the regions that are mutated in the B.1.351 and B.1.1.7 variants. Participants were mostly white British and included more females than males, and it was suggested by the authors that clonal diversity may have been underestimated. The 56-69-year group was small, and its depth increase did not reach significance, likely because of low power. Conclusions about previously exposed vaccinees are limited, since just five or six AZD1222 recipients were seropositive for SARS-CoV-2 at baseline.

The intended sense of this specimen's time point label: baseline before first vaccination. Vaccinee samples came from UK trials COV001 and COV002, including a single-blind randomized controlled phase 2/3 trial of AZD1222 (ChAdOx1 nCoV-19) in healthy adults. Trial participant PBMC samples were collected at day 0 and day 28 after the second dose for TCRbeta chain sequencing. The CDR3 regions of human TCRbeta chains were analyzed by immunosequencing. The study's own analysis went as follows. Repertoire TCRs were matched against a reference library of SARS-CoV-2-specific TCRs generated with the MIRA antigen-specificity platform. Breadth was defined as the fraction of unique TCRs that were SARS-CoV-2-associated, and depth was defined as the fraction of total T cells that were SARS-CoV-2-associated. Using the MIRA data, each spike-specific TCR was mapped to the spike region that the TCR reacts to and placed in a CD4 or CD8 class. Log10-transformed breadth and depth values were compared by one-way ANOVA with Sidak's multiple comparisons tests. Entries here come from immuneACCESS through TCRdb and include only in-frame sequences with V and J called. Some clones fail to appear in such tables; in the studies checked, an unresolved V gene covers under half of the shortfall, and the cause of the remainder is unknown. The DNA gave D and trimming, while V, J and clone size come from that table. The sample table shows approximately 140,000 clones, and 70% to 90% are seen once. The ten largest clonotypes hold about 16% of the sample.

Comments on this clone: Its cognate antigen has yet to be identified. No qualities accompany the bases; no much larger clone lies one base away.

The sequenced sample was peripheral blood, obtained on day 0 of AZD1222 vaccination. The sequence derives from an adult in good health.

The CDR3 in this case is CASSYSGGDEKLFF. The DNA is as follows: TGTGCCAGCAGTTACTCAGGGGGCGATGAAAAACTGTTTTTT. This chain is built from TRBV6-5 and TRBJ1-4, and 7 bases in between align with TRBD1. Including the terminal cysteine and phenylalanine, the CDR3 comprises 14 residues. The retained sequence is limited to the CDR3, 42 bases, with the frame set at the first base. V is pruned by 0 bases and J by 6 bases, leaving 1 base of the junction without a gene match. CDR1 and CDR2, looked up from the germline V gene, are MNHEY and SVGAGI.